This T cell receptor beta chain came from a study of blood T cell repertoires in COVID-19. As for the study in general: Samples taken during acute and convalescent COVID-19 were collected in the United States, Italy and Spain.

From germline, CDR1 is SGHAT and CDR2 FQNNGV. The CDR3 totals 16 residues. V lost 1 base to trimming and J lost 3 bases; unmatched junction nucleotides: 9. Assignment of participants to cohorts was predicated upon participant-reported clinical history. Shortly before study entry, within 2 weeks, exposed participants had met a COVID-19 case. Authors' processing steps: Estimates of nucleated cell counts were drawn from the amplification of reference gene primers. TCRdb keeps only in-frame clones here, not all; method: immunoSEQ multiplex PCR. That table is the source of V, J and clone size, and D and trimming were worked out from the DNA. The table lists about 430,000 clones, about 88% of them singletons.

Sequenced: PBMCs or T cells enriched from blood (not recorded which). This sequence joins TRBV11-2 and TRBJ2-7; 7 bases map to TRBD1. The origin of this receptor is a woman aged 18-29 years who had been exposed to COVID-19. The CDR3 region has the DNA TGTGCCAGCAGCTTAGCCTCAGGGGGTGTAGGCTACGAGCAGTACTTC. The encoded protein is CASSLASGGVGYEQYF.